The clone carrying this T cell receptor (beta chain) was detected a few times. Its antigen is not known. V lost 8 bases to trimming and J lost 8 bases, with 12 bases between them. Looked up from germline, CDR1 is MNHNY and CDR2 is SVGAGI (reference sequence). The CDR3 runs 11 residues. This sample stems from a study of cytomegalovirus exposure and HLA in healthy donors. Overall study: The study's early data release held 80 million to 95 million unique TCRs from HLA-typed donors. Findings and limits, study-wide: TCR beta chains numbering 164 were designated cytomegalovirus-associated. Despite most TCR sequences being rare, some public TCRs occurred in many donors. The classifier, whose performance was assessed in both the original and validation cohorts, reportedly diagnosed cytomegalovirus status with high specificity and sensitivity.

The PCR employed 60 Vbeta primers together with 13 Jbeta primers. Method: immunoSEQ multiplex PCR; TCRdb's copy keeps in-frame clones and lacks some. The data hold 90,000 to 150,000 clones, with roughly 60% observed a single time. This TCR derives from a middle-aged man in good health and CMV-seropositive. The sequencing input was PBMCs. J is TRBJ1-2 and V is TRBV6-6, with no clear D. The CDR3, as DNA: TGTGCCAGCGGAGGGTCCGGGGGCTACACCTTC. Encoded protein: CASGGSGGYTF.